Following are 14 T cell receptor beta chains from one sample sequenced in a study of shared clonotypes between healthy human individuals. Clones were read by immunoSEQ multiplex PCR, and TCRdb kept only the in-frame ones, dropping some. Of about 2.1 million clones in the sample, around 93% were seen once. Cells designated naive CD8 were CD45RO-negative and were positively selected for CCR7, with terminally differentiated effector memory CD45RA+ cells excluded. Input material: naive CD8+ T cells from PBMCs. These receptor sequences come from a young man in good health. Some clones in this sample may be carry-over from other donors' samples.

The rearrangement joins TRBV29-1 to TRBJ2-3; D unclear. The CDR3 spans 14 residues. CDR1 is SQVTM and CDR2 is ANQGSEA in the germline V gene. Trimming stripped 4 bases from V and 0 bases from J, with 11 bases between. The CDR3 nucleotides are TGCAGCGTTGCCACAGACCCTAGCACAGATACGCAGTATTTT. Translating gives CSVATDPSTDTQYF.

The rearrangement uses TRBV19 and TRBJ1-5; D is unclear. The CDR3 is made up of 17 amino acids. Germline V gives CDR1 LNHDA, CDR2 SQIVND (reference sequence). V was shortened by 1 base and J by 0 bases, with 13 bases between the two germline ends. CDR3 sequence: CASSIVFSHSSNQPQHF. DNA for the CDR3: TGTGCCAGTAGTATAGTCTTCAGTCACAGTAGCAATCAGCCCCAGCATTTT.

In its sample, this clone was seen once. The chain carries TRBV5-6 and TRBJ1-2; D is perhaps TRBD1 (6 bases). The germline CDR1 and CDR2 sequences are SGHDT and YYEEEE. This CDR3 spans 12 amino acids. V lost 4 bases and J 4 bases, leaving 8 bases between the germline ends. CDR3 in amino acids: CASSDRLYGYTF. CDR3 coding DNA: TGTGCCAGCAGCGACAGGCTCTATGGCTACACCTTC.

This chain links TRBV14 with TRBJ2-2, with 7 bases matching TRBD1. The V gene end was trimmed by 1 base and the J gene end by 1 base; junction bases not matched to a gene: 12. The CDR3 extends over 19 amino acids. CDR1 and CDR2 (germline): SGHDN, FVKESK. In DNA, the CDR3 is TGTGCCAGCAGCCAAGTATGGGACAGCCGCGGTCAGAACACCGGGGAGCTGTTTTTT. Encoded protein: CASSQVWDSRGQNTGELFF.

CDR3 residues: CASSLRQAGSYEQYF. The CDR3 nucleotides read TGTGCCAGCAGCTTACGACAAGCGGGGTCGTACGAGCAGTACTTC. This chain joins TRBV11-2 and TRBJ2-7; 7 nucleotides match TRBD2. Looked up from germline, CDR1 is SGHAT and CDR2 is FQNNGV. The CDR3 loop spans 15 amino acids. V dropped 2 bases and J dropped 4; count of bases not matched to a gene: 8.

This clone came up once. The chain links TRBV5-1 to TRBJ2-1; D is undetermined. CDR3 length: 12 residues. Trimming shortened V by 0 bases and J by 6 bases, and 4 bases separated the two germline ends. CDR1 is SGHRS and CDR2 is YFSETQ in the germline V gene. The CDR3 DNA is TGCGCCAGCAGCTTGGGAATCAATGAGCAGTTCTTC. Translating gives CASSLGINEQFF.

V is TRBV5-5 and J is TRBJ2-1, with 7 nucleotides matching TRBD2. Per the germline V gene, CDR1 is SGHKS and CDR2 is YYEKEE (reference sequence). The CDR3 sequence is 15 residues long. V shed 1 base, J shed 9 bases, and the junction held 10 bases outside the gene matches. CDR3 protein: CASSLWREGNGEQFF. CDR3 in DNA: TGTGCCAGCAGCTTGTGGAGGGAGGGGAACGGTGAGCAGTTCTTC. Combining the CDR3 with reference TRBV5-5 and TRBJ2-1 gives the whole variable domain DAGVTQSPTHLIKTRGQQVTLRCSPISGHKSVSWYQQVLGQGPQFIFQYYEKEERGRGNFPDRFSARQFPNYSSELNVNALLLGDSALYLCASSLWREGNGEQFFGPGTRLTVL.

The chain employs TRBV9 and TRBJ2-1, with D perhaps matching TRBD2 (6 bases). The germline CDR1 and CDR2 sequences are SGDLS and YYNGEE. V lost 3 bases and J lost 3, with 10 bases in between. CDR3 length equals 14 residues. The CDR3 DNA is TGTGCCAGCAGCGGGGACTTCATCTACAATGAGCAGTTCTTC. It translates to CASSGDFIYNEQFF.

J is TRBJ2-7 and V is TRBV27; no clear D gene. CDR3 length: 13 amino acids. CDR1 and CDR2 (germline): MNHEY, SMNVEV (reference sequence). Trimming removed 3 bases at V and 3 bases at J, with 9 bases between. In DNA form, the CDR3 reads TGTGCCAGCAGTTTTCAGCAAGACTACGAGCAGTACTTC. This gives the protein CASSFQQDYEQYF.

This clone was counted once. The rearrangement uses TRBV28 and TRBJ2-4; 7 bases match TRBD1. V dropped 5 bases and J dropped 1; count of bases not matched to a gene: 11. The CDR3 is 17 amino acids. From germline, CDR1 is MDHEN and CDR2 SYDVKM. CDR3 sequence (DNA): TGTGCCAGCAGTCCCATCCGAAGGGGGCCGGCCAAAAACATTCAGTACTTC. Protein: CASSPIRRGPAKNIQYF.

The V and J genes are TRBV27 and TRBJ2-5, with 9 bases matching TRBD1. V shed 6 bases and J 3 bases; nucleotides not matched to a gene: 2. The CDR3 covers 13 residues. Germline assignment: CDR1 MNHEY and CDR2 SMNVEV (reference sequence). DNA of the CDR3: TGTGCCAGCAGACAGGGGGCAGAAGAGACCCAGTACTTC. This codes for CASRQGAEETQYF.

This chain joins TRBV4-3 and TRBJ2-3; D remains unclear. V was clipped by 0 bases and J by 0 bases, with 16 bases between them. Germline V gene lookup returns CDR1 LGHNA and CDR2 YSLEER. This CDR3 is built from 18 residues. The CDR3 sequence: CASSQDGRTLPSTDTQYF. CDR3 nucleotides: TGCGCCAGCAGCCAAGACGGCAGGACGCTTCCTAGCACAGATACGCAGTATTTT.

In nucleotides, the CDR3 is TGCGCCAGCAGCTTGTCCCAGGTTTCGGATGAGCAGTTCTTC. Its translation: CASSLSQVSDEQFF. The chain recombines TRBV5-1 with TRBJ2-1; D unresolved. The CDR3 consists of 14 residues. V shed 1 base and J shed 8 bases, with 13 bases lying between them. CDR1 SGHRS and CDR2 YFSETQ come from the germline V gene.

The chain recombines TRBV4-1 with TRBJ1-4; D uncertain. V was shortened by 2 bases and J by 8 bases, with 6 bases between the two germline ends. The length of the CDR3 is 12 residues. Germline CDR1 reads MGHRA; CDR2 reads YSYEKL. The CDR3 region has the DNA TGCGCCAGCAGCCAACCCCCCGAAAAACTGTTTTTT. It specifies CASSQPPEKLFF.